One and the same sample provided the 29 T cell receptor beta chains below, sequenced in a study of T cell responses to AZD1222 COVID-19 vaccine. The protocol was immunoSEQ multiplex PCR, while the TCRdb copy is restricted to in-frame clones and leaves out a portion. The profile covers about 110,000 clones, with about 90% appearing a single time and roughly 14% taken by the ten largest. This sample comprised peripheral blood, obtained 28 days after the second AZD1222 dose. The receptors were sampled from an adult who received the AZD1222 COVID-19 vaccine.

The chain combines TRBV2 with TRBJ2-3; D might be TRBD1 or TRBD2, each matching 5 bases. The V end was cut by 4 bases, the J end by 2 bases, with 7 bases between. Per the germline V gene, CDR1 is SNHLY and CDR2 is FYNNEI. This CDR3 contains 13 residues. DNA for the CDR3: TGTGCCAGCAGTGTGGGACCCACAGATACGCAGTATTTT. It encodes CASSVGPTDTQYF.

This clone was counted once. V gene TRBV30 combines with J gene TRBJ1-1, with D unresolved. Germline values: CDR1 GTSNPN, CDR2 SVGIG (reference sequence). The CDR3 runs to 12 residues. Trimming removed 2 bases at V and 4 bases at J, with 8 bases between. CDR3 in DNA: TGTGCCTGGAGTCCCTCGGGCACTGAAGCTTTCTTT. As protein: CAWSPSGTEAFF.

CDR3 sequence (DNA): TGTGCCAGCTCACCACCGGGGGGAATGGGGGAGCAGTACTTC. The encoded protein is CASSPPGGMGEQYF. This chain connects TRBV18 to TRBJ2-7; tentatively, D is TRBD2 (6 bases). CDR1 is KGHSH and CDR2 is LQKENI in the germline V gene. The CDR3 totals 14 residues. V gave up 0 bases and J gave up 7 bases, with 13 bases separating them.

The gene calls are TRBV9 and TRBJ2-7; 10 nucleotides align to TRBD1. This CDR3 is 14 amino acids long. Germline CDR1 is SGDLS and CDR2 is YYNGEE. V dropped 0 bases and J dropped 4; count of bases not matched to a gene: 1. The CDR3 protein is CASSVAGQGYEQYF. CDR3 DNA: TGTGCCAGCAGCGTAGCGGGACAGGGGTACGAGCAGTACTTC.

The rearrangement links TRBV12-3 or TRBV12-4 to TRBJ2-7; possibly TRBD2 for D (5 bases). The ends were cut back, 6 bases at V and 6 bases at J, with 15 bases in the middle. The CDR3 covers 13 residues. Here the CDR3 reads CASSRTLAGEQYF. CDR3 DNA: TGTGCCAGCAGCCGTACCTTGGCGGGCGAGCAGTACTTC.

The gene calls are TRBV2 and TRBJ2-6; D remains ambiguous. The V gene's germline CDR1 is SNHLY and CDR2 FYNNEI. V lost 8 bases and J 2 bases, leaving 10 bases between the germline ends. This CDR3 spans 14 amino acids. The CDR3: CASPRSPGANVLTF. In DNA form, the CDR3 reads TGTGCCAGCCCTAGGTCGCCTGGGGCCAACGTCCTGACTTTC.

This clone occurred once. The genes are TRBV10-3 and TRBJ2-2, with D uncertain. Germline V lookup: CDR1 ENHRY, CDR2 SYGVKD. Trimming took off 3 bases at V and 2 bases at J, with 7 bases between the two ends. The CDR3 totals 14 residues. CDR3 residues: CAISDSHNTGELFF. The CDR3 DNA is TGTGCCATCAGTGACAGCCACAACACCGGGGAGCTGTTTTTT.

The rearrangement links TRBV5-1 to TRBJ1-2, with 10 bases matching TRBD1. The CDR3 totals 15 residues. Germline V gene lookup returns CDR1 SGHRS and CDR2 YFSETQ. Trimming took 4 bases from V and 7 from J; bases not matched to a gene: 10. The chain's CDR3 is CASSVRQGAQAGYTF. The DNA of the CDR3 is TGCGCCAGCAGCGTCAGACAGGGGGCGCAGGCTGGCTACACCTTC.

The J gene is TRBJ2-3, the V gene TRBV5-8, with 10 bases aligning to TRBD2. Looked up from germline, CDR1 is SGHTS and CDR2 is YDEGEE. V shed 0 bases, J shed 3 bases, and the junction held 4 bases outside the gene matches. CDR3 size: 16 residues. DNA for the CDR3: TGTGCCAGCAGCTTGGCTCTAGCGGGGGATACAGATACGCAGTATTTT. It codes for CASSLALAGDTDTQYF. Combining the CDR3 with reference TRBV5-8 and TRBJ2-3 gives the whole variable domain EAGVTQSPTHLIKTRGQQATLRCSPISGHTSVYWYQQALGLGLQFLLWYDEGEERNRGNFPPRFSGRQFPNYSSELNVNALELEDSALYLCASSLALAGDTDTQYFGPGTRLTVL.

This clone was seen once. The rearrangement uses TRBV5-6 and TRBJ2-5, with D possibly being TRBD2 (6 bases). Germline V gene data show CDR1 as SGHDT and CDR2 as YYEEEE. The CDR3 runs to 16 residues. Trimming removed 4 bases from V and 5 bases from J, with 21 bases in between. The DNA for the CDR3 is TGTGCCAGCAGCGGTACCCACGGCGGGGCTGGGGAGACCCAGTACTTC. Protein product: CASSGTHGGAGETQYF.

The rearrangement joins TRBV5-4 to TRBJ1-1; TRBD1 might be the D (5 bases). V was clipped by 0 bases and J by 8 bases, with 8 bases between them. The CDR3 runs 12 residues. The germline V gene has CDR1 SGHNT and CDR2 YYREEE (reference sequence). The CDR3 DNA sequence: TGTGCCAGCAGCTTGGTCGCAGGGGAAGCTTTCTTT. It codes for CASSLVAGEAFF.

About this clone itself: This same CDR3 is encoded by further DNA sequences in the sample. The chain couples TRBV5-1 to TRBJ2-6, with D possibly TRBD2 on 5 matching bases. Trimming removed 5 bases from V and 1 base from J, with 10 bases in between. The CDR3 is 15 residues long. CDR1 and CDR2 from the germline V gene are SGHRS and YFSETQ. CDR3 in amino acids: CASSLGGSGANVLTF. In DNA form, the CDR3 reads TGCGCCAGCAGTCTGGGCGGGTCTGGGGCCAACGTCCTGACTTTC.

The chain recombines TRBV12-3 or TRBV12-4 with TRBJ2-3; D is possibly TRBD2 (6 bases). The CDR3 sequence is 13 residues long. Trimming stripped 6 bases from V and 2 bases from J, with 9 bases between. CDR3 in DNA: TGTGCCAGCAGGCCGGGGGTCACAGATACGCAGTATTTT. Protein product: CASRPGVTDTQYF.

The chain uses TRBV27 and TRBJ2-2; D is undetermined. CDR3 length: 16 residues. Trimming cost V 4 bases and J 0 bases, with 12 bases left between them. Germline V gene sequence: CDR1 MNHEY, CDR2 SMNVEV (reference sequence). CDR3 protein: CASSYVTVTNTGELFF. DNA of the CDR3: TGTGCCAGCAGTTACGTGACTGTAACGAACACCGGGGAGCTGTTTTTT.

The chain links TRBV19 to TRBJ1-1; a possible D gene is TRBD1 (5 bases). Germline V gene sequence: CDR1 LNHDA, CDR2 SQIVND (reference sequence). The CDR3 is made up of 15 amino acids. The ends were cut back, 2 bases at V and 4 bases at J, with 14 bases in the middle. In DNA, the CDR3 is TGTGCCAGTAGTATATTCGCAGGGCAGGCCACTGAAGCTTTCTTT. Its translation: CASSIFAGQATEAFF.

The CDR3 sequence: CASKGGAGPREAFF. The DNA for the CDR3 is TGTGCCAGCAAGGGGGGGGCAGGGCCGAGAGAAGCTTTCTTT. The V and J genes are TRBV2 and TRBJ1-1; D is possibly TRBD1 (6 bases). The CDR3 is 14 residues long. V lost 7 bases, J lost 8 bases, and 20 bases lay in between. Germline V gives CDR1 SNHLY, CDR2 FYNNEI.

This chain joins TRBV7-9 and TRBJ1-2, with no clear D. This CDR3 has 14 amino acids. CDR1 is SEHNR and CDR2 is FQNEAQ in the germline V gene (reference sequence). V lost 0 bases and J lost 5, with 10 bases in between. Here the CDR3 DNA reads TGTGCCAGCAGCTTAGCCACAGCCAGGTATGGCTACACCTTC. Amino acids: CASSLATARYGYTF.

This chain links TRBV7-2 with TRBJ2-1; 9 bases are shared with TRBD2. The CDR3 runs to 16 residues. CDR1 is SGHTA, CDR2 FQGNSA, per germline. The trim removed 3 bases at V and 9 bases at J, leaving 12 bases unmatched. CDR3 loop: CASSFAFGGGGLEQFF. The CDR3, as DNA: TGTGCCAGCAGCTTTGCCTTCGGCGGGGGGGGTCTTGAGCAGTTCTTC. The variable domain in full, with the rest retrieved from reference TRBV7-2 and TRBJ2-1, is GAGVSQSPSNKVTEKGKDVELRCDPISGHTALYWYRQSLGQGLEFLIYFQGNSAPDKSGLPSDRFSAERTGGSVSTLTIQRTQQEDSAVYLCASSFAFGGGGLEQFFGPGTRLTVL.

The CDR3 region is CASSLGGGGRGNEQYF. CDR3 coding DNA: TGTGCCAGCAGCCTAGGTGGAGGGGGGAGAGGAAACGAGCAGTACTTC. This sequence joins TRBV7-9 and TRBJ2-7; D tentatively reads TRBD1 or TRBD2 (6 bases each). The CDR3 has 16 residues. Trimming took 5 bases from V and 5 from J, leaving 22 bases between them. Germline V gene data show CDR1 as SEHNR and CDR2 as FQNEAQ (reference sequence).

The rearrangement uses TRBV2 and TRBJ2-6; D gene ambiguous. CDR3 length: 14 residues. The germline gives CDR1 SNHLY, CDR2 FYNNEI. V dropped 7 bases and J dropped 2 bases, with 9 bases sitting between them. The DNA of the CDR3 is TGTGCCAGCACGGGCCGCCCTGGGGCCAACGTCCTGACTTTC. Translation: CASTGRPGANVLTF.

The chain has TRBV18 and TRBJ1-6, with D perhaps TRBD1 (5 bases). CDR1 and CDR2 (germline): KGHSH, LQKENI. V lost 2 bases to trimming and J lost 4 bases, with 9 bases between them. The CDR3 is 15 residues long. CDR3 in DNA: TGTGCCAGCTCACCAAGCGACAGTTATAATTCACCCCTCCACTTT. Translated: CASSPSDSYNSPLHF.

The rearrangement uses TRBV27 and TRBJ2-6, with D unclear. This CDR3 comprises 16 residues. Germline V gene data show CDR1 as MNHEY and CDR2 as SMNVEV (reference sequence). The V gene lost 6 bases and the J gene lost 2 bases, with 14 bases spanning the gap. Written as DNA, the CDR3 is TGTGCCAGCAGCCCTTTTATGCCTGCTGGGGCCAACGTCCTGACTTTC. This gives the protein CASSPFMPAGANVLTF.

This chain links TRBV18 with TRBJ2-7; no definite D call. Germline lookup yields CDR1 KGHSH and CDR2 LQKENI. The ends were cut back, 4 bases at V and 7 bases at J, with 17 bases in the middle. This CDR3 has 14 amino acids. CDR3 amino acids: CASSRTGFEKEQYF. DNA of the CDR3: TGTGCCAGCTCACGGACCGGGTTTGAAAAGGAGCAGTACTTC. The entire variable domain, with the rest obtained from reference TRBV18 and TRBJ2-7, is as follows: NAGVMQNPRHLVRRRGQEARLRCSPMKGHSHVYWYRQLPEEGLKFMVYLQKENIIDESGMPKERFSAEFPKEGPSILRIQQVVRGDSAAYFCASSRTGFEKEQYFGPGTRLTVT.

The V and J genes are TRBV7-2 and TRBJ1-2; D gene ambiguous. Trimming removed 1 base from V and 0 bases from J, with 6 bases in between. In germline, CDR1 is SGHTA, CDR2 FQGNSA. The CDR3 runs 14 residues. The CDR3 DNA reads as TGTGCCAGCAGCTTAGTCTTTACTAACTATGGCTACACCTTC. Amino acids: CASSLVFTNYGYTF.

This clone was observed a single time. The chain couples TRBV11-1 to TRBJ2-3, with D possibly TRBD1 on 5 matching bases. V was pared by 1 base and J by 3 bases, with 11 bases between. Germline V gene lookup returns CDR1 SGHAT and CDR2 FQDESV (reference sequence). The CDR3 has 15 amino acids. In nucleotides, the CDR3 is TGTGCCAGCAGCTTAGGGGGCCGTTGGACAGATACGCAGTATTTT. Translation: CASSLGGRWTDTQYF.

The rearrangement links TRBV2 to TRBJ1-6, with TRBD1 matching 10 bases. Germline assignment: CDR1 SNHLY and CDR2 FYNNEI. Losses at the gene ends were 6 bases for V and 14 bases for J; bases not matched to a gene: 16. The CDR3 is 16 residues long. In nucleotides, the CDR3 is TGTGCCAGCAGACTTGGAAGACAGGGGGCGCGTGGCACCCTCCACTTT. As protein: CASRLGRQGARGTLHF.

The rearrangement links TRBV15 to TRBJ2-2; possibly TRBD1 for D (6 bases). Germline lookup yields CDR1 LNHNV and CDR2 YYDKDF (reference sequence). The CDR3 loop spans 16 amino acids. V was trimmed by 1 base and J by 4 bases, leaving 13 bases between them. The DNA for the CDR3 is TGTGCCACCAGCAGAGCGGTGGGGGCGAGCACCGGGGAGCTGTTTTTT. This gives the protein CATSRAVGASTGELFF.

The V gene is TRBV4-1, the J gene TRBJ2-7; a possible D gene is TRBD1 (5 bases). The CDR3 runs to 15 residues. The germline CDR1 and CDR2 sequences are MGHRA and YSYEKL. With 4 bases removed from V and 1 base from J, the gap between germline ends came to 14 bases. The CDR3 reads CASSPRGDGSYEQYF. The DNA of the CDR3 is TGCGCCAGCAGCCCAAGGGGCGACGGGTCCTACGAGCAGTACTTC.

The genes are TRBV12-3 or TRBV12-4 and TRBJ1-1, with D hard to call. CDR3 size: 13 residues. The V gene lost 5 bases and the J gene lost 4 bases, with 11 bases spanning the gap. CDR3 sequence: CASSVRVSTEAFF. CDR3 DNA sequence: TGTGCCAGCAGTGTTAGGGTGTCCACTGAAGCTTTCTTT.